These T cell receptor beta chains were read from a single sample in a study of OX40 agonist ivuxolimab in advanced cancers. TCRdb keeps only in-frame clones here, not all; method: immunoSEQ multiplex PCR. This table has tens of thousands of clones, 88% appearing once. Specimen: CD4+ or CD8+ T cells sorted from blood, collected in a trial of the OX40 agonist ivuxolimab. Receptors originate from an adult with an advanced solid tumor such as melanoma, head and neck, liver or kidney cancer. CDR3s include the opening cysteine and the closing phenylalanine or tryptophan.

v_gene,len,CDR3aa
TRBV5-6,15,CASRRFGTGDYEQYF
TRBV5-6,16,CASSPDSSGNNSPLHF
TRBV5-1,12,CASSLLGYEQYF
TRBV7-9,15,CASSLDQGGNSPLHF
TRBV6-6,15,CASSYIVGGRGEQFF
TRBV6-6,14,CASSLSTGRTEAFF
TRBV6-5,14,CASTIGGGGKTQYF
TRBV5-1,16,CASSPAGDSSLEKLFF
TRBV7-9,12,CASSFSLYEQYF
TRBV6-1,15,CASSEGGHPTDTQYF
TRBV5-4,16,CASSSRLAGETGELFF
TRBV5-1,17,CASSIPGLAGAGNEQFF
TRBV7-9,17,CASSLKGLTANTGELFF
TRBV5-1,14,CASSALTGEDGYTF
TRBV10-2,13,CASTRERNQPQHF
TRBV29-1,11,CSVPGNTEAFF
TRBV29-1,15,CSVEDRNSYTDTQYF
TRBV5-1,14,CASSTDGNNEKLFF
TRBV5-1,14,CASSPGEGDSPLHF
TRBV30,13,CAWSTGLNTEAFF
TRBV11-2,13,CASSKDRGVEAFF
TRBV27,15,CASSTQGHLNEKLFF
TRBV7-8,11,CASSLQETQYF
TRBV5-1,13,CASSLRNTDTQYF
TRBV5-1,14,CASSQGQLNTEAFF
TRBV2,15,CASRLGGAMNTEAFF
TRBV5-5,14,CASSLRLGDYEQYF
TRBV9,18,CASSVGGFAGNSNQPQHF
TRBV2,14,CASCGRSDQETQYF